What follows is one T cell receptor (beta chain) and its context. Its cognate antigen has yet to be identified. No qualities accompany the bases; no much larger clone lies one base away. CDR3 length: 15 amino acids, cysteine to phenylalanine. Only the CDR3 DNA stays, 45 bases, in frame from base 1. According to the germline V gene, CDR1 reads MDHEN and CDR2 reads SYDVKM. Clipping removes 6 bases from V and 8 bases from J, with 13 as the unmatched junction base count. This sample is part of a study of blood T cell repertoires in COVID-19 (dated by TCRdb to the early 2020s). Background on the whole study: Collaborator samples came from the United States, Italy and Spain and covered acute and convalescent phases of COVID-19. The material from the prospective study consisted of cDNA or gDNA derived from T cells, B-cell-depleted T cells, or PBMCs. The dataset comprised deeply sampled blood TCRbeta repertoires from subjects exposed to, actively infected with, or recovered from COVID-19. The repertoires were released in a freely available public database intended as a resource for research on the immune response to SARS-CoV-2. The samples were drawn from the first 160 participants of the ongoing ImmuneRACE study and from 1,200 or so subjects provided by 6 global collaborators. Sample metadata almost always included a de-identified subject ID, COVID-19 status, age in years and sex. Where available, HLA class I and class II types were taken from metadata supplied by the sample provider and were not determined by assay-based typing. Overall study outcomes, separate from this receptor: The amount of clinical and demographic metadata varied by source and participant and was provided uncurated.

Participants in the prospective study were aged about 18 to 89 years, lived in 20 to 25 United States geographic areas, and enrolled through a virtual design. To assign participants to cohorts, the prospective study relied on clinical history that participants themselves reported in a screening survey and a study questionnaire. Each participant in the prospective study had whole blood, serum and a nasopharyngeal or oropharyngeal swab collected by mobile phlebotomists. Additional blood draws and questionnaires over a 2-month period could optionally be provided by prospective study participants. Prospective study blood samples were shipped either frozen or at room temperature before DNA extraction. TCRbeta CDR3 regions were amplified from genomic DNA using the immunoSEQ Assay, a bias-controlled multiplex PCR. Turning to the authors' computational methods: The number of nucleated cells in each sample was estimated from the amplification of reference gene primers within the assay. To quantify the absolute abundance of each unique TCRbeta CDR3 rearrangement, sequence reads were collapsed and filtered. For each sample, productive Simpson clonality was calculated by taking the square root of Simpson's diversity index across productive rearrangements. TCRdb limited this immuneACCESS table to in-frame rearrangements with V and J called. A share of clones is missing; checked studies link under half to unresolved V genes, and the rest is unexplained. V, J and clone size derive from that table, while D and trimming were established from the DNA sequence. The sample contains more than 250,000 clones, around 89% of them found a single time. The top ten clones comprise 0.95% to 1.5% of the sample.

The chain employs TRBV28 and TRBJ1-2; the central 9 bases match TRBD1. The sample was PBMCs or T cells enriched from blood (not recorded which). The TCR was taken from a woman aged 40 to 49 with acute COVID-19. The CDR3 region has the sequence CASSAPGQGLEGYTF. At the DNA level, the sequence is TGTGCCAGCAGCGCCCCGGGACAGGGCCTCGAAGGCTACACCTTC.